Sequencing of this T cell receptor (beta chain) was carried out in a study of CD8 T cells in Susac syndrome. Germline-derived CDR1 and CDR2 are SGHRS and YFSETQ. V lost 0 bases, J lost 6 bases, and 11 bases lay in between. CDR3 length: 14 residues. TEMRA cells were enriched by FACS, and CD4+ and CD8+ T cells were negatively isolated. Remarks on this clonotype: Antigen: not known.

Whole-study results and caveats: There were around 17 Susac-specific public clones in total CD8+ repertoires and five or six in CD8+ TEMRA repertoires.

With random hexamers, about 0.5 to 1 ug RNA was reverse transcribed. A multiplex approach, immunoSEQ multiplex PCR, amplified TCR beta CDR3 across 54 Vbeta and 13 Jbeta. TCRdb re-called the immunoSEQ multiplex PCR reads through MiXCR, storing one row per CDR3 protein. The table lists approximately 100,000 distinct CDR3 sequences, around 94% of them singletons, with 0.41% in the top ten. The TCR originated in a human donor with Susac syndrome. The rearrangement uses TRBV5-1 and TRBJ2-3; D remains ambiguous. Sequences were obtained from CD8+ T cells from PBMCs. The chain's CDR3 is CASSLEGQEDTQYF. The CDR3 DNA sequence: TGCGCCAGCAGCTTGGAGGGCCAAGAGGATACGCAGTATTTT.